These T cell receptor beta chains were read from a single sample in a study of blood T cells in healthy people across ages. MiXCR, run by TCRdb on the 5' RACE reads, gives a single entry per CDR3 protein. Of some 1.8 million distinct CDR3 sequences in the sample, more than 35% were seen once. Material for sequencing was blood. The receptor set was obtained from a human donor in good health. The CDR3 runs from the conserved cysteine through the conserved F or W. The D gene is left open where the match is weak. Clone size, where shown, is once, few, many, or a class for clones that have expanded.

V	D	J	size	DNA	CDR3
TRBV4-2	-	TRBJ2-3	-	TGTGCCAGCAGCCAAGAGGTGGGGGACAACACAGATACGCAGTATTTT	CASSQEVGDNTDTQYF
TRBV14	-	TRBJ2-7	-	TGTGCCAGCAGCCCCGGGTTTGGTTTGGACGAGCAGTACTTC	CASSPGFGLDEQYF
TRBV20-1	-	TRBJ1-5	-	TGCAGTGCAACAGCTGATAGCAATCAGCCCCAGCATTTT	CSATADSNQPQHF
TRBV5-1	-	TRBJ1-2	-	TGCGCCAGCAGATCGAGACCCGTACCTCCCAACTATGGCTACACCTTC	CASRSRPVPPNYGYTF
TRBV15	-	TRBJ2-1	-	TGTGCCACCAGCAGAGAGGGATTAGGGGGGGCATACAATGAGCAGTTCTTC	CATSREGLGGAYNEQFF
TRBV4-3	TRBD1	TRBJ2-1	-	TGCGCCAGCAGCCACCAGCTCCGGGACAGGGAATTCAATGAGCAGTTCTTC	CASSHQLRDREFNEQFF
TRBV20-1	-	TRBJ1-6	once	TGCAGTGCTAGTTATCTATTTGCGGGGGATTCTCATAATTCACCCCGCCACTTT	CSASYLFAGDSHNSPRHF
TRBV20-1	TRBD1	TRBJ2-3	-	TGCAGTGCCGACAGGGCACCCCGCACAGATACGCAGTATTTT	CSADRAPRTDTQYF
TRBV4-3	TRBD2	TRBJ2-1	-	TGCGCCAGCAGCCGGTCCTTGGCCAGCGGGGGAGGCGATGAGCAGTTCTTC	CASSRSLASGGGDEQFF
TRBV7-2	-	TRBJ1-2	-	TGTGCCAGCAGCTTAATGCGGGGTGGCTATGGCTACACCTTC	CASSLMRGGYGYTF
TRBV10-3	-	TRBJ2-7	-	TGTGCCATCAGTGACAGGGGTAGGGGCGAGCAGTACTTC	CAISDRGRGEQYF
TRBV7-2	-	TRBJ2-7	-	TGTGCCAGCAGCAACTACTGCGAGCAGTACTTC	CASSNYCEQYF
TRBV29-1	-	TRBJ1-2	few	TGCAGCGTGGCCCCGGGAGAGAGCTATGGCTACACCTTC	CSVAPGESYGYTF
TRBV20-1	-	TRBJ2-1	-	TGCAGTGGGACAGTCTACAATGAGCAGTTCTTC	CSGTVYNEQFF
TRBV12-3/TRBV12-4	-	TRBJ1-2	-	TGTGCCAGCATGGCGGAATCCAACTATGGCTACACCTTC	CASMAESNYGYTF
TRBV12-5	TRBD1	TRBJ1-2	-	TGTGCTAGTGGTTTGGCGTTTGGGGACAGGGGAGATGGCTACACCTTC	CASGLAFGDRGDGYTF